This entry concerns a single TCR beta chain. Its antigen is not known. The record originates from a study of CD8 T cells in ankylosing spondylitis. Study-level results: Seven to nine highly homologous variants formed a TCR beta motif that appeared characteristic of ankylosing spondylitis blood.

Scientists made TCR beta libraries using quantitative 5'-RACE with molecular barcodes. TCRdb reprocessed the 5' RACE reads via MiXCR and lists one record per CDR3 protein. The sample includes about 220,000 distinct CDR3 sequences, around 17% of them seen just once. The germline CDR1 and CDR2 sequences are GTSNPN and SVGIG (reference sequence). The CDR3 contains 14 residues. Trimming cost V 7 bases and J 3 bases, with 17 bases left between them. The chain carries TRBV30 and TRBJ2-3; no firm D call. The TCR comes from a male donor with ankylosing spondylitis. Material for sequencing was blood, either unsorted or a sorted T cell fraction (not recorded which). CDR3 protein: CALTWGGRTDTQYF. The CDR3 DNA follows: TGTGCCTTAACTTGGGGTGGGCGGACAGATACGCAGTATTTT.